This T cell receptor (beta chain) stems from a study of blood T cell repertoires in COVID-19. Study-wide context: The origin of the acute and convalescent COVID-19 samples was the United States, Italy and Spain.

In the original processing: Cell counts per sample came from amplifying reference gene primers. Clones were sequenced by immunoSEQ multiplex PCR, and TCRdb holds only the in-frame ones, with some missing. That table supplies the V and J calls and clone size; D and trimming were determined from the DNA. The data contain about 72,000 clones, 75% to 90% of them singletons. CDR1 is LNHDA and CDR2 is SQIVND in the germline V gene (reference sequence). Trimming removed 7 bases from V and 6 bases from J; junction bases left unmatched: 8. This CDR3 comprises 15 residues. The receptor's source is an elderly woman with active or convalescent COVID-19. This sequence joins TRBV19 and TRBJ2-2; 10 bases are a match to TRBD1. Sequencing input: peripheral blood. As DNA, the CDR3 is TGTGCCAGTACAGTGACAGGGGGCTCGGCCGGGGAGCTGTTTTTT. Amino acids: CASTVTGGSAGELFF.